The sequence of this T cell receptor (beta chain) was determined in a study of T cells after yellow fever vaccination. Findings of the study overall: Clones from primary vaccination mostly reappeared after the booster (roughly 95% CD4, over 85% CD8). Although most clonotypes did not, a small share appeared in both CD4 and CD8 compartments.

Germline lookup yields CDR1 MNHNS and CDR2 SASEGT. This CDR3 is built from 18 residues. The V gene lost 7 bases and the J gene lost 4 bases, with 23 bases spanning the gap. By 5'RACE template switching, TCR cDNA was produced, with a universal primer site and UMIs added in the process. TCRdb recomputed calls from the 5' RACE reads with MiXCR, one row per CDR3 protein. The data show some 390,000 distinct CDR3 sequences, roughly a sixth seen once. With respect to this clonotype: The antigen remains undetermined.

This specimen consisted of PBMCs, obtained before the yellow fever booster vaccination. The chain carries TRBV6-1 and TRBJ2-6; no reliable D call. This TCR was sampled from a man between 18 and 35 years old who received the YFV17D yellow fever vaccine. CDR3 in DNA: TGTGCCAGCATCACTTGGGCAGCTATCAGCTCAGGGGCCAACGTCCTGACTTTC. Translating gives CASITWAAISSGANVLTF.